The T cell receptor (beta chain) under discussion was sequenced for a study of T cell repertoires in ileal Crohn's disease. Whole-study context: Postoperative therapy was given to about half: about a dozen thiopurines, some 18 anti-TNF agents.

TCRdb's table, derived via immunoSEQ multiplex PCR, lists solely in-frame clones and lacks some. The table includes 25,000 to 30,000 clones, about four fifths detected once. Trimming left V 5 bases short and J 7 bases short, with 15 bases between. Germline V gene data show CDR1 as SGHTA and CDR2 as FQGTGA. This CDR3 spans 14 amino acids. Adults with ileal or ileocolonic Crohn's disease and an indication for resection were eligible. Study results and limitations: Clonality above 26.8% at surgery always came with endoscopic recurrence.

With respect to this clone: Its target is unknown.

The chain uses TRBV7-3 and TRBJ2-1, with D maybe TRBD2 (6 bases). The sample consisted of ileal tissue. The sequence was obtained from an adult with Crohn's disease. CDR3 residues: CASSEGLPGNEQFF. CDR3 nucleotide sequence: TGTGCCAGCAGCGAGGGACTCCCTGGGAATGAGCAGTTCTTC.